Below are 23 T cell receptor beta chains sequenced from a single sample in a study of early T cells in non-severe SARS-CoV-2 infection. TCRdb processed the 5' RACE reads anew with MiXCR; each CDR3 protein has one entry. Of fewer than 100,000 distinct CDR3 sequences in the sample, approximately 16% are singletons; the top ten hold roughly 3%. Material: whole blood. The receptors stem from an adult who was a healthcare worker with PCR-confirmed SARS-CoV-2 infection or an uninfected control (not recorded which).

In its sample, this clonotype was seen a few times. The chain uses TRBV7-2 and TRBJ2-3; tentatively, D is TRBD2 (5 bases). The CDR3 loop spans 15 amino acids. The germline V gene has CDR1 SGHTA and CDR2 FQGNSA. Trimming took 7 bases from V and 0 from J, leaving 14 bases between them. The CDR3 loop reads CASNRPRTSTDTQYF. The CDR3 coding sequence is TGTGCCAGCAACCGTCCCCGGACTAGCACAGATACGCAGTATTTT.

This clonotype was found a few times. This chain uses TRBV11-2 with TRBJ2-3; TRBD2 agrees at 7 bases. This CDR3 has 14 amino acids. With 4 bases clipped from V and 6 bases from J, the junction kept 7 bases outside the gene matches. Germline loops: CDR1 SGHAT, CDR2 FQNNGV. The CDR3 bases are TGTGCCAGCAGCTCGACACGGGAGGTGGATACGCAGTATTTT. The encoded protein is CASSSTREVDTQYF.

J is TRBJ2-2 and V is TRBV7-3; D call uncertain. Trimming left V 4 bases short and J 8 bases short, with 11 bases between. Looked up from germline, CDR1 is SGHTA and CDR2 is FQGTGA. The CDR3 spans 13 residues. CDR3 sequence (DNA): TGTGCCAGCAGCTCGACCCTGGGAGGGGAGCTGTTTTTT. It codes for CASSSTLGGELFF.

This clonotype was detected a few times. The chain is built from TRBV5-1 and TRBJ2-7, with unresolved D. The ends were cut back, 0 bases at V and 2 bases at J, with 12 bases in the middle. Per germline, CDR1 SGHRS and CDR2 YFSETQ. The CDR3 consists of 15 residues. In DNA form, the CDR3 reads TGCGCCAGCAGCTTGGCCACGACTCCTACCTACGAGCAGTACTTC. This sequence encodes CASSLATTPTYEQYF.

This clonotype was seen many times. The chain links TRBV24-1 to TRBJ2-5; perhaps TRBD2 as D (7 bases). CDR1 and CDR2 from the germline V gene are KGHDR and SFDVKD. V lost 3 bases and J lost 4, with 14 bases in between. The CDR3 totals 15 residues. This CDR3 is CATSDRGGSRETQYF. The CDR3 DNA sequence: TGTGCCACCAGTGATAGGGGGGGCTCGAGAGAGACCCAGTACTTC.

J is TRBJ2-1 and V is TRBV10-3; no definite D call. Deletions cut 3 bases from V and 10 bases from J, with 16 bases between. The CDR3 sequence is 14 residues long. Germline assignment: CDR1 ENHRY and CDR2 SYGVKD. CDR3 protein: CAISDDGFLREQFF. The CDR3 nucleotides are TGTGCCATCAGTGACGATGGGTTTCTTAGGGAGCAGTTCTTC.

This clonotype has only a few counts. The chain joins TRBV7-9 to TRBJ1-6; 7 bases map to TRBD1. Germline loops: CDR1 SEHNR, CDR2 FQNEAQ (reference sequence). The CDR3 runs 17 residues. Trimming cost V 7 bases and J 6 bases; bases outside gene matches: 15. The CDR3 region is CASTPADGQAANSPLHF. CDR3 nucleotide sequence: TGTGCCAGCACCCCGGCCGACGGACAGGCCGCTAATTCACCCCTCCACTTT.

The chain combines TRBV5-6 with TRBJ1-5, with D perhaps matching TRBD1 (6 bases). Deletions cut 1 base from V and 3 bases from J, with 14 bases between. The germline gives CDR1 SGHDT, CDR2 YYEEEE. This CDR3 contains 16 residues. CDR3 sequence: CASSLYRQAVNQPQHF. The CDR3 DNA reads as TGTGCCAGCAGCTTGTACCGACAGGCTGTCAATCAGCCCCAGCATTTT.

This clonotype was picked up a small number of times. The chain has TRBV12-3 or TRBV12-4 and TRBJ2-3; 8 bases align to TRBD2. Losses at the gene ends were 5 bases for V and 2 bases for J; bases not matched to a gene: 6. The CDR3 covers 15 residues. CDR3 in DNA: TGTGCCAGCAGTCCTGGCGGGAGGTTCACAGATACGCAGTATTTT. This translates into CASSPGGRFTDTQYF.

In this sample, this clonotype turned up many times. V gene TRBV7-6 combines with J gene TRBJ2-7; the D is unclear. Per germline, CDR1 SGHVS and CDR2 FNYEAQ. V lost 2 bases and J lost 5, with 13 bases in between. The CDR3 runs to 14 residues. The CDR3 sequence: CASSLFVGNHEQYF. CDR3 in DNA: TGTGCCAGCAGCTTATTTGTAGGGAACCACGAGCAGTACTTC.

A few counts support this clonotype. The chain combines TRBV10-3 with TRBJ2-3; D may correspond to TRBD1 or TRBD2 (5 bases each). This CDR3 has 12 amino acids. The V gene's germline CDR1 is ENHRY and CDR2 SYGVKD. V was shortened by 10 bases and J by 8 bases, with 16 bases between the two germline ends. The CDR3 coding sequence is TGTGCCACCCGGGACCCCTCGAGTACGCAGTATTTT. As protein: CATRDPSSTQYF.

To note about this clonotype: One end of the junction fails to match germline, which may point to a read error. The chain couples TRBV7-9 to TRBJ1-2; D not certain. Germline-derived CDR1 and CDR2 are SEHNR and FQNEAQ (reference sequence). CDR3 length equals 14 residues. The CDR3 sequence: CACSLGPDPYGYTF. The DNA for the CDR3 is TGTGCCTGCAGCTTAGGGCCGGACCCCTATGGCTACACCTTC.

The V and J genes are TRBV2 and TRBJ2-7; TRBD1 agrees at 9 bases. The germline gives CDR1 SNHLY, CDR2 FYNNEI. Trimming took 8 bases from V and 1 from J; bases not matched to a gene: 3. The CDR3 contains 13 residues. The CDR3, as DNA: TGTGCCAGCGGGGGACAGGGTTCCTACGAGCAGTACTTC. Amino acids: CASGGQGSYEQYF.

The V gene is TRBV12-3 or TRBV12-4, the J gene TRBJ2-5; 7 bases map to TRBD1. The CDR3 covers 14 residues. Trimming took 7 bases from V and 5 from J; bases not matched to a gene: 10. CDR3 DNA: TGTGCCAGCATTGCGACAGGGCAGCGGGAGACCCAGTACTTC. It yields the protein CASIATGQRETQYF.

The gene calls are TRBV24-1 and TRBJ2-5; the match to TRBD1 covers 10 bases. The J segment lost 2 bases and the V segment lost 7 bases, leaving 0 bases of the junction unmatched. The CDR3 runs to 13 residues. CDR1 and CDR2 (germline): KGHDR, SFDVKD. The CDR3 reads CATRGQGQETQYF. Written as DNA, the CDR3 is TGTGCCACCAGGGGACAGGGGCAAGAGACCCAGTACTTC.

This clonotype was observed many times. The chain recombines TRBV6-5 with TRBJ1-5, with D perhaps TRBD1 (5 bases). CDR3 length: 15 residues. Germline V lookup: CDR1 MNHEY, CDR2 SVGAGI. V was cut by 4 bases and J by 2 bases, with 12 bases left in between. CDR3 in amino acids: CASSWSGTGNQPQHF. The CDR3 bases are TGTGCCAGCAGTTGGAGCGGGACGGGCAATCAGCCCCAGCATTTT.

This clonotype was seen repeatedly, ten times or more. V usage is TRBV19 and J usage is TRBJ1-5; 9 positions match TRBD1. Germline V lookup: CDR1 LNHDA, CDR2 SQIVND (reference sequence). CDR3 length: 17 amino acids. V lost 6 bases to trimming and J lost 0 bases; unmatched junction nucleotides: 9. The CDR3 region has the DNA TGTGCCAGTAGGGGGGACAGGGTTTTCGGTAGCAATCAGCCCCAGCATTTT. It encodes CASRGDRVFGSNQPQHF. Full variable domain (outside the CDR3, taken from reference TRBV19 and TRBJ1-5): DGGITQSPKYLFRKEGQNVTLSCEQNLNHDAMYWYRQDPGQGLRLIYYSQIVNDFQKGDIAEGYSVSREKKESFPLTVTSAQKNPTAFYLCASRGDRVFGSNQPQHFGDGTRLSIL.

This clonotype was found a few times. The chain joins TRBV28 to TRBJ2-7; either TRBD1 or TRBD2 may supply D (5 bases each). Germline V gives CDR1 MDHEN, CDR2 SYDVKM. The CDR3 has 16 residues. Trimming removed 5 bases from V and 0 bases from J, with 17 bases in between. The CDR3 here is CASSPPMGTSSYEQYF. The DNA of the CDR3 is TGTGCCAGCAGTCCCCCCATGGGGACGAGCTCCTACGAGCAGTACTTC.

The rearrangement uses TRBV12-3 or TRBV12-4 and TRBJ2-2, with unresolved D. The CDR3 has 16 amino acids. Between the trimmed V and J ends, which lost 5 bases and 8 bases, there was a span of 21 bases. CDR3 bases: TGTGCCAGCAGTCTACTACCAAGGGCTATACCGGGGGAGCTGTTTTTT. Protein: CASSLLPRAIPGELFF.

The rearrangement joins TRBV3-1 to TRBJ2-1; D possibly corresponds to TRBD1 (6 bases). The CDR3 loop spans 16 amino acids. V was clipped by 5 bases and J by 4 bases, with 18 bases between them. Germline V gene data show CDR1 as LGHDT and CDR2 as YNNKEL (reference sequence). The CDR3 reads CASSGSGTPGYNEQFF. CDR3 DNA: TGTGCCAGCAGCGGCTCGGGGACACCAGGGTACAATGAGCAGTTCTTC.

This clonotype has only a few counts. The V and J genes are TRBV20-1 and TRBJ2-4; 8 nucleotides align to TRBD1. The CDR3 contains 13 residues. J gave up 7 bases and V 2 bases, and 4 bases lay outside the gene matches. Germline CDR1 reads DFQATT; CDR2 reads SNEGSKA (reference sequence). CDR3 nucleotides: TGCAGTGCTAGACGGGGACAGGCTAACATTCAGTACTTC. It translates to CSARRGQANIQYF.

This clonotype was found a few times. V is TRBV7-8 and J is TRBJ1-5, with TRBD1 as a possible D gene (6 bases). The germline CDR1 and CDR2 sequences are SGHVS and FQNEAQ. Trimming removed 6 bases from V and 4 bases from J, with 13 bases in between. The CDR3 totals 14 residues. CDR3 in DNA: TGTGCCAGCAGTTCTCGACAGGCAAATCAGCCCCAGCATTTT. As protein: CASSSRQANQPQHF. Combining the CDR3 with reference TRBV7-8 and TRBJ1-5 gives the whole variable domain GAGVSQSPRYKVAKRGQDVALRCDPISGHVSLFWYQQALGQGPEFLTYFQNEAQLDKSGLPSDRFFAERPEGSVSTLKIQRTQQEDSAVYLCASSSRQANQPQHFGDGTRLSIL.

This clonotype was seen only a few times. V gene TRBV4-1 combines with J gene TRBJ1-2; weak D call: TRBD1 (6 bases). Germline CDR1 is MGHRA and CDR2 is YSYEKL. Trimming shortened V by 2 bases and J by 8 bases, and 18 bases separated the two germline ends. The CDR3 is made up of 15 amino acids. This chain's CDR3 is CASSQNVQGSGGYTF. DNA for the CDR3: TGCGCCAGCAGCCAAAATGTACAGGGAAGTGGCGGCTACACCTTC.